Shown below are 21 T cell receptor beta chains from a single sample sequenced in a study of Tregs in tolerant kidney transplant recipients. Data came from immunoSEQ multiplex PCR; TCRdb stores just in-frame clones and leaves some out. The table has over 50,000 clones, over 75% seen once. Sequencing used Tregs from blood, obtained before the transplant. Receptors were obtained from a human donor who received a combined kidney and bone marrow transplant.

This clone occurred a few times. The chain joins TRBV7-9 to TRBJ1-6; no definite D call. The CDR3 loop spans 15 amino acids. The germline CDR1 and CDR2 sequences are SEHNR and FQNEAQ (reference sequence). V dropped 5 bases and J dropped 5 bases, with 13 bases sitting between them. Here the CDR3 reads CASSLMGSDNSPLHF. The CDR3 DNA reads as TGTGCCAGCAGCCTGATGGGCAGCGATAATTCACCCCTCCACTTT.

The count of this clone is one. This chain uses TRBV5-1 with TRBJ2-7, with TRBD1 identical over 7 bases. Germline CDR1 is SGHRS and CDR2 is YFSETQ. This CDR3 region has 15 residues. V gave up 4 bases and J gave up 2 bases; unmatched junction bases: 9. The CDR3 loop is CASSVADRAPYEQYF. CDR3 bases: TGCGCCAGCAGCGTTGCCGACAGGGCGCCCTACGAGCAGTACTTC.

The chain links TRBV28 to TRBJ2-5; D perhaps matches TRBD1 (5 bases). CDR1 is MDHEN and CDR2 is SYDVKM in the germline V gene. Trimming took 5 bases from V and 11 from J, leaving 21 bases between them. This CDR3 comprises 14 residues. This chain's CDR3 is CASSRRTGLGVQYF. CDR3 bases: TGTGCCAGCAGTAGACGAACGGGCCTAGGGGTACAGTACTTC. The full variable domain, rest sourced from reference TRBV28 and TRBJ2-5, is DVKVTQSSRYLVKRTGEKVFLECVQDMDHENMFWYRQDPGLGLRLIYFSYDVKMKEKGDIPEGYSVSREKKERFSLILESASTNQTSMYLCASSRRTGLGVQYFGPGTRLLVL.

J is TRBJ2-5 and V is TRBV4-2; 8 bases agree with TRBD2. The V segment lost 5 bases and the J segment 3 bases; nucleotides outside the gene matches: 11. The germline CDR1 and CDR2 sequences are LGHNA and YNFKEQ. This CDR3 region has 16 residues. The CDR3 region is CASSFTGGLVEETQYF. CDR3 DNA sequence: TGTGCCAGCAGCTTCACTGGGGGACTAGTGGAAGAGACCCAGTACTTC.

V is TRBV5-4 and J is TRBJ1-6; maybe TRBD1 (6 bases). Trimming cost V 6 bases and J 5 bases, with 12 bases left between them. The CDR3 is 14 amino acids. Germline V gives CDR1 SGHNT, CDR2 YYREEE (reference sequence). The CDR3 sequence: CASNRDTNNSPLHF. The DNA of the CDR3 is TGTGCCAGCAACCGGGACACCAATAATTCACCCCTCCACTTT.

V is TRBV2 and J is TRBJ1-6, with no clear D. CDR1 SNHLY and CDR2 FYNNEI come from the germline V gene. Trimming removed 11 bases at V and 7 bases at J, with 21 bases between. This CDR3 contains 15 residues. CDR3 loop: CAASPWAQTNSPLHF. CDR3 bases: TGTGCCGCCTCTCCTTGGGCCCAGACGAATTCACCCCTCCACTTT.

V gene TRBV9 combines with J gene TRBJ1-2; 8 nucleotides agree with TRBD1. CDR3 length: 13 residues. J lost 8 bases, V lost 1 base, and 4 bases had no gene match. CDR1 and CDR2 from the germline V gene are SGDLS and YYNGEE. The CDR3 sequence is CASSVQGAGGYTF. The CDR3 nucleotides read TGTGCCAGCAGCGTACAGGGGGCAGGAGGCTACACCTTC.

The chain is built from TRBV5-4 and TRBJ2-5; the D gene could be TRBD1 or TRBD2 (5 bases each). This CDR3 is 14 amino acids long. The germline V gene has CDR1 SGHNT and CDR2 YYREEE (reference sequence). V gave up 3 bases and J gave up 5 bases, with 14 bases separating them. In nucleotides, the CDR3 is TGTGCCAGCAGCTCATGGGACCTTGGTGAGACCCAGTACTTC. Its translation: CASSSWDLGETQYF.

The rearrangement joins TRBV28 to TRBJ2-5; D may correspond to TRBD1 or TRBD2 (5 bases each). The J call may be incorrect, as the DNA end agrees better with TRBJ2-7. This CDR3 region has 15 residues. Germline V gene sequence: CDR1 MDHEN, CDR2 SYDVKM. This chain's CDR3 is CASSLWGEKASEQYF. CDR3 DNA: TGTGCCAGCAGTTTATGGGGGGAGAAGGCGTCCGAGCAGTACTTC.

V is TRBV19 and J is TRBJ1-3, with D possibly TRBD1 on 6 matching bases. With 2 bases removed from V and 7 bases from J, the gap between germline ends came to 15 bases. CDR3 size: 15 residues. Germline V gene lookup returns CDR1 LNHDA and CDR2 SQIVND (reference sequence). The CDR3: CASSITGGARNTIYF. The CDR3 nucleotides are TGTGCCAGTAGTATAACCGGGGGCGCCCGGAACACCATATATTTT.

This clone was counted only a few times. The chain recombines TRBV19 with TRBJ2-2; TRBD2 agrees at 12 bases. In germline, CDR1 is LNHDA, CDR2 SQIVND (reference sequence). J gave up 6 bases and V 11 bases, and 4 bases lay outside the gene matches. CDR3 size: 13 residues. The CDR3 DNA sequence: TGTGCCGCTAGCGGGAGGGCCCCCGGGGAGCTGTTTTTT. It yields the protein CAASGRAPGELFF. The variable domain in full, completed from reference TRBV19 and TRBJ2-2, reads DGGITQSPKYLFRKEGQNVTLSCEQNLNHDAMYWYRQDPGQGLRLIYYSQIVNDFQKGDIAEGYSVSREKKESFPLTVTSAQKNPTAFYLCAASGRAPGELFFGEGSRLTVL.

This rearrangement joins TRBV28 to TRBJ1-4; D remains unclear. CDR1 is MDHEN, CDR2 SYDVKM, per germline. Trimming left V 5 bases short and J 5 bases short, with 18 bases between. The CDR3 is made up of 16 amino acids. The CDR3 region has the DNA TGTGCCAGCAGTCCATACGGACCTGGTTCGAATGAAAAACTGTTTTTT. Translation gives CASSPYGPGSNEKLFF. The full variable domain, with the rest looked up from reference TRBV28 and TRBJ1-4, is DVKVTQSSRYLVKRTGEKVFLECVQDMDHENMFWYRQDPGLGLRLIYFSYDVKMKEKGDIPEGYSVSREKKERFSLILESASTNQTSMYLCASSPYGPGSNEKLFFGSGTQLSVL.

This chain links TRBV15 with TRBJ1-5; possibly TRBD1 for D (6 bases). V lost 0 bases to trimming and J lost 3 bases, with 9 bases between them. The CDR3 loop spans 15 amino acids. Germline V gene lookup returns CDR1 LNHNV and CDR2 YYDKDF (reference sequence). The CDR3 DNA follows: TGTGCCACCAGCAGAGAGGGACACCTCAATCAGCCCCAGCATTTT. This encodes CATSREGHLNQPQHF.

V is TRBV7-9 and J is TRBJ2-1; TRBD2 matches 8 bases. This CDR3 has 15 residues. Germline V gene sequence: CDR1 SEHNR, CDR2 FQNEAQ (reference sequence). J gave up 5 bases and V 1 base, and 4 bases lay outside the gene matches. The CDR3 DNA sequence: TGTGCCAGCAGCTTAGTCCGGGGGGGCCACAATGAGCAGTTCTTC. It yields the protein CASSLVRGGHNEQFF.

A few counts support this clone. The gene calls are TRBV19 and TRBJ1-4; D gene ambiguous. The ends were cut back, 3 bases at V and 0 bases at J, with 11 bases in the middle. CDR1 LNHDA and CDR2 SQIVND come from the germline V gene (reference sequence). This CDR3 region has 16 residues. Here the CDR3 DNA reads TGTGCCAGTAGTATGCGGAGGGCCGCAACTAATGAAAAACTGTTTTTT. Protein sequence: CASSMRRAATNEKLFF.

The J gene is TRBJ2-2, the V gene TRBV19, with TRBD2 as a possible D gene (6 bases). Germline CDR1 LNHDA, CDR2 SQIVND (reference sequence). Trimming took off 7 bases at V and 2 bases at J, with 11 bases between the two ends. The CDR3 extends over 14 amino acids. CDR3 residues: CASTRDFNTGELFF. The CDR3 DNA sequence: TGTGCCAGTACCCGGGACTTTAACACCGGGGAGCTGTTTTTT.

V and J are TRBV5-1 and TRBJ1-1; 8 nucleotides agree with TRBD1. The CDR3 is made up of 15 amino acids. The ends lost 4 bases at V and 2 bases at J; junction bases unmatched: 7. Per germline, CDR1 SGHRS and CDR2 YFSETQ. The CDR3 sequence: CASSVGAGGNTEAFF. The CDR3 DNA reads as TGCGCCAGCAGCGTGGGGGCAGGGGGCAACACTGAAGCTTTCTTT.

The CDR3 spells CASSLVPDTEAFF. DNA of the CDR3: TGTGCCAGCAGCTTGGTTCCAGACACTGAAGCTTTCTTT. The genes are TRBV5-6 and TRBJ1-1, with D unclear. CDR3 size: 13 residues. From germline, CDR1 is SGHDT and CDR2 YYEEEE. Trimming pared 0 bases from V and 3 bases from J, leaving 6 bases between.

This CDR3 reads CASRPHHYYEQYF. DNA for the CDR3: TGTGCAAGTCGCCCCCACCATTATTACGAGCAGTACTTC. The chain couples TRBV12-2 to TRBJ2-7. TRBV12-2 is a listed pseudogene. The CDR3 covers 13 residues.

The chain couples TRBV11-3 to TRBJ1-3; no reliable D call. Looked up from germline, CDR1 is SGHNT and CDR2 is YENEEA. This CDR3 region has 14 residues. Deletions cut 5 bases from V and 4 bases from J, with 12 bases between. CDR3: CASSLRNNGNTIYF. CDR3 nucleotide sequence: TGTGCCAGCAGCCTCAGGAACAACGGAAACACCATATATTTT.

This clone was seen more than once but under ten times. V and J are TRBV7-9 and TRBJ1-4; D possibly corresponds to TRBD1 (5 bases). Germline V gene lookup returns CDR1 SEHNR and CDR2 FQNEAQ (reference sequence). The CDR3 covers 13 residues. The V gene lost 5 bases and the J gene lost 8 bases, with 12 bases spanning the gap. CDR3 protein: CASSPMRGEKLFF. The CDR3 DNA is TGTGCCAGCAGCCCGATGAGGGGAGAAAAACTGTTTTTT.